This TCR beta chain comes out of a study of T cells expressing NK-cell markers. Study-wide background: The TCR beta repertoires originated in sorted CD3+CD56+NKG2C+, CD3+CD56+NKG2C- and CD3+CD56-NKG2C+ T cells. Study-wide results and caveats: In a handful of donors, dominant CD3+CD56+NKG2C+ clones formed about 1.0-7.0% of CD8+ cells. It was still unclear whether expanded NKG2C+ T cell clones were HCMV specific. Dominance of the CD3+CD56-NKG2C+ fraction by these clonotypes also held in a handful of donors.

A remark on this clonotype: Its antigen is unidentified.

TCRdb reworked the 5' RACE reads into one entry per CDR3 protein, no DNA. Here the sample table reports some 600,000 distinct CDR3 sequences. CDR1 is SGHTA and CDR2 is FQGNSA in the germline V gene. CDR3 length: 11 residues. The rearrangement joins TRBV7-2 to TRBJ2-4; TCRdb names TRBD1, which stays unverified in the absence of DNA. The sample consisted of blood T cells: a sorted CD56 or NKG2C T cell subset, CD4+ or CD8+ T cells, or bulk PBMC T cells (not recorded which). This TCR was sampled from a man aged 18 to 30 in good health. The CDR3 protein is CASSLEGVTHF.